This TCR beta chain was found in a study of control samples from healthy donors and cancer patients. Measured with immunoSEQ multiplex PCR; TCRdb has only the in-frame clones, and not every one. Of about 160,000 clones in the sample, approximately 96% were seen once. The CDR3 is 13 residues long. V lost 0 bases and J lost 8, with 10 bases in between. Germline CDR1 and CDR2: MGHRA and YSYEKL. Sequences were obtained from blood. The chain links TRBV4-1 to TRBJ1-1; D may be TRBD1 (5 bases). This clonotype was obtained from a woman in her 30s in good health. The CDR3 coding sequence is TGCGCCAGCAGCCAAGATCCGTACAGGGAAGCTTTCTTT. Its protein product is CASSQDPYREAFF.